This T cell receptor (beta chain) is drawn from a study of OX40 agonist ivuxolimab in advanced cancers. For the study at large: Recorded diagnoses for dose-escalation patients were hepatocellular carcinoma, melanoma, renal cell or head and neck cancer. One hepatocellular carcinoma and a couple of cutaneous melanoma patients partially responded.

Germline assignment: CDR1 KGHSH and CDR2 LQKENI. This CDR3 is 14 amino acids long. Trimming took off 3 bases at V and 2 bases at J, with 8 bases between the two ends. Profiled with immunoSEQ multiplex PCR; TCRdb holds only in-frame clones, not every one. The repertoire holds around 21,000 clones, around four fifths seen once, with 30% to 35% in the top ten. Whole-study results and caveats: There was clonal expansion of CD4+ and CD8+ blood T cells by week 6 at 0.1 to 3.0 mg/kg. Patients who responded partially at 0.1-3.0 mg/kg showed clonal expansion ranking among the lowest.

In regard to this clone: Its antigen is unknown.

The chain has TRBV18 and TRBJ2-1; D gene uncertain. The TCR originated in an adult with an advanced solid tumor such as melanoma, head and neck, liver or kidney cancer. Sequencing was performed on CD4+ or CD8+ T cells sorted from blood, taken in a trial of the OX40 agonist ivuxolimab. The CDR3 region has the DNA TGTGCCAGCTCACCCACGGGTACCTACAATGAGCAGTTCTTC. It is translated as CASSPTGTYNEQFF.